Listed here is a single TCR beta chain. Extraction of RNA preceded its reverse transcription into cDNA, which served as the sequencing template. The protocol was immunoSEQ multiplex PCR, while the TCRdb copy is restricted to in-frame clones and leaves out a portion. Found here are some 180,000 clones, about 55% of them singletons; the top ten hold 11%. This record comes from a study of CD8+ T cells in alopecia areata. The overall study: Affected scalp percentage determined the severity score of treated patients.

CDR3 length: 15 residues. The V gene's germline CDR1 is LGHNA and CDR2 YSLEER. V was pared by 3 bases and J by 7 bases, with 8 bases of the junction left unmatched. Treatment: oral pan-JAK inhibitor, 5-10 mg twice daily. Sequences were derived from CD8+ T cells sorted from blood, sampled at week 24, from a patient treated with tofacitinib. The receptor was isolated from a human donor with alopecia areata. The chain carries TRBV4-3 and TRBJ1-5; 8 positions agree with TRBD1. The CDR3 nucleotides read TGCGCCAGCAGCCAGCTGACAGGGGCGGGCCAGCCCCAGCATTTT. Protein sequence: CASSQLTGAGQPQHF.